Following are 18 T cell receptor beta chains from one sample sequenced in a study of blood T cell repertoires in COVID-19. Sequenced by immunoSEQ multiplex PCR; TCRdb stores in-frame clones only, minus some. The repertoire holds under 45,000 clones, with more than 65% as singletons. The specimen sequenced was peripheral blood. These TCRs come from an elderly man with acute or convalescent COVID-19.

This clone has only a few counts. This chain connects TRBV19 to TRBJ2-3; the D is unclear. There are 15 residues in the CDR3. Trimming took 5 bases from V and 0 from J, leaving 12 bases between them. CDR1 is LNHDA, CDR2 SQIVND, per germline (reference sequence). The CDR3 nucleotides are TGTGCCAGTAGTCCAGGTCGTGCTAGCACAGATACGCAGTATTTT. Translated: CASSPGRASTDTQYF.

The CDR3 region has the DNA TGTGCCAGCAGCTTGGATTTGACTAGGGGTCCGGGGGGCTACACCTTC. It translates to CASSLDLTRGPGGYTF. This chain uses TRBV5-6 with TRBJ1-2; a weak D match, TRBD1 (5 bases). Trimming pared 0 bases from V and 8 bases from J, leaving 20 bases between. The CDR3 runs to 16 residues. CDR1 and CDR2 (germline): SGHDT, YYEEEE.

The chain is built from TRBV2 and TRBJ2-1, with 9 bases fitting TRBD1. Per the germline V gene, CDR1 is SNHLY and CDR2 is FYNNEI. The CDR3 loop spans 16 amino acids. After removal of 9 bases from V and 5 bases from J, the junction contained 14 bases not matched to a gene. The CDR3 coding sequence is TGTGCCAGTCTAAGGGGGACAGGGATTAGGGACAATGAGCAGTTCTTC. Translation: CASLRGTGIRDNEQFF.

This CDR3 reads CASSFFGAGANVLTF. The CDR3 nucleotides read TGTGCCAGCAGTTTCTTCGGGGCTGGGGCCAACGTCCTGACTTTC. The chain couples TRBV6-5 to TRBJ2-6; the D gene is possibly TRBD2 (5 bases). Deletions cut 4 bases from V and 2 bases from J, with 9 bases between. The CDR3 extends over 15 amino acids. Germline V gives CDR1 MNHEY, CDR2 SVGAGI.

This clone has just a few counts. The genes are TRBV9 and TRBJ2-5; D possibly corresponds to TRBD1 (5 bases). Germline CDR1 is SGDLS and CDR2 is YYNGEE. The germline V and J ends were trimmed by 0 bases and 4 bases, with 13 bases remaining between them. The CDR3 has 15 amino acids. The CDR3: CASSVDQGRGETQYF. In nucleotides, the CDR3 is TGTGCCAGCAGCGTAGATCAGGGCCGCGGAGAGACCCAGTACTTC.

The chain carries TRBV30 and TRBJ1-2; D is possibly TRBD1 (6 bases). The CDR3 totals 12 residues. Per germline, CDR1 GTSNPN and CDR2 SVGIG (reference sequence). V lost 5 bases, J lost 7 bases, and 14 bases lay in between. For the CDR3, the DNA is TGTGCCTGGGGGATAGGGGGTTCTGGCTACACCTTC. It is translated as CAWGIGGSGYTF. Complete variable domain (other parts from reference TRBV30 and TRBJ1-2): SQTIHQWPATLVQPVGSPLSLECTVEGTSNPNLYWYRQAAGRGLQLLFYSVGIGQISSEVPQNLSASRPQDRQFILSSKKLLLSDSGFYLCAWGIGGSGYTFGSGTRLTVV.

This clone was picked up a small number of times. This chain uses TRBV7-6 with TRBJ2-2, with D perhaps matching TRBD1 (6 bases). V was clipped by 0 bases and J by 7 bases, with 18 bases between them. Per the germline V gene, CDR1 is SGHVS and CDR2 is FNYEAQ. CDR3 length equals 17 residues. The CDR3 is CASSLAGFRARGGELFF. Here the CDR3 DNA reads TGTGCCAGCAGCTTAGCGGGCTTCCGGGCCAGGGGCGGGGAGCTGTTTTTT.

This clone was observed a few times. This chain connects TRBV9 to TRBJ2-1; 9 positions agree with TRBD2. Germline V gene data show CDR1 as SGDLS and CDR2 as YYNGEE. The CDR3 has 15 amino acids. The V segment lost 0 bases and the J segment 4 bases; nucleotides outside the gene matches: 2. CDR3 amino acids: CASSVASGGYNEQFF. In nucleotides, the CDR3 is TGTGCCAGCAGCGTAGCCAGCGGGGGGTACAATGAGCAGTTCTTC. Using reference TRBV9 and TRBJ2-1 for the parts outside the CDR3, the full variable domain is DSGVTQTPKHLITATGQRVTLRCSPRSGDLSVYWYQQSLDQGLQFLIQYYNGEERAKGNILERFSAQQFPDLHSELNLSSLELGDSALYFCASSVASGGYNEQFFGPGTRLTVL.

This chain joins TRBV5-1 and TRBJ1-1; perhaps TRBD1 as D (5 bases). Looked up from germline, CDR1 is SGHRS and CDR2 is YFSETQ. The CDR3 has 14 amino acids. V lost 4 bases and J 1 base, leaving 11 bases between the germline ends. CDR3 in DNA: TGCGCCAGCAGCGCCGGACACCGGAACACTGAAGCTTTCTTT. This encodes CASSAGHRNTEAFF.

The chain recombines TRBV5-4 with TRBJ2-5, with TRBD2 identical over 12 bases. Losses at the gene ends were 4 bases for V and 5 bases for J; bases not matched to a gene: 12. Germline CDR1 and CDR2: SGHNT and YYREEE (reference sequence). The CDR3 sequence is 17 residues long. This chain's CDR3 is CASSPGASGGAWETQYF. In DNA, the CDR3 is TGTGCCAGCAGCCCGGGAGCTAGCGGGGGGGCCTGGGAGACCCAGTACTTC.

The chain couples TRBV28 to TRBJ1-3, with D maybe TRBD1 (5 bases). Per the germline V gene, CDR1 is MDHEN and CDR2 is SYDVKM. The CDR3 extends over 15 amino acids. With 5 bases removed from V and 0 bases from J, the gap between germline ends came to 11 bases. The CDR3 nucleotides read TGTGCCAGCAGTCCACCAACAGGCTCTGGAAACACCATATATTTT. Encoded protein: CASSPPTGSGNTIYF.

The chain combines TRBV27 with TRBJ2-1; 13 bases map to TRBD2. Unmatched junction bases numbered 5, after V lost 5 bases and J lost 4 bases. This CDR3 is 16 amino acids long. Germline lookup yields CDR1 MNHEY and CDR2 SMNVEV (reference sequence). Written as DNA, the CDR3 is TGTGCCAGCAGTCCTTCACTAGCGGGGGGGTACAATGAGCAGTTCTTC. Translating gives CASSPSLAGGYNEQFF.

The J gene is TRBJ1-5, the V gene TRBV28; tentatively, D is TRBD1 (6 bases). Germline V CDR1 and CDR2: MDHEN, SYDVKM. V was clipped by 6 bases and J by 4 bases, with 13 bases between them. The CDR3 runs to 14 residues. The CDR3, as DNA: TGTGCCAGCAGACGGGACACAATAAATCAGCCCCAGCATTTT. Protein sequence: CASRRDTINQPQHF. Based on the CDR3 plus reference TRBV28 and TRBJ1-5, the full variable domain is DVKVTQSSRYLVKRTGEKVFLECVQDMDHENMFWYRQDPGLGLRLIYFSYDVKMKEKGDIPEGYSVSREKKERFSLILESASTNQTSMYLCASRRDTINQPQHFGDGTRLSIL.

The V and J genes are TRBV7-8 and TRBJ2-7; D call uncertain. V lost 1 base and J 5 bases, leaving 9 bases between the germline ends. Germline assignment: CDR1 SGHVS and CDR2 FQNEAQ. The CDR3 is made up of 13 amino acids. The CDR3 protein is CASSLGWRDEQYF. The DNA of the CDR3 is TGTGCCAGCAGCTTAGGGTGGAGAGACGAGCAGTACTTC.

This chain joins TRBV4-1 and TRBJ2-1; tentatively, D is TRBD1 (6 bases). Germline V gives CDR1 MGHRA, CDR2 YSYEKL. The CDR3 has 17 residues. Trimming removed 0 bases from V and 0 bases from J, with 12 bases in between. The CDR3 sequence: CASSQDEGGGSYNEQFF. The CDR3 DNA reads as TGCGCCAGCAGCCAAGACGAAGGGGGTGGCTCCTACAATGAGCAGTTCTTC.

This sequence joins TRBV6-5 and TRBJ1-1, with 7 bases aligning to TRBD1. The CDR3 is 15 amino acids. Germline CDR1 reads MNHEY; CDR2 reads SVGAGI. V shed 8 bases, J shed 2 bases, and the junction held 11 bases outside the gene matches. The CDR3: CASLPSGQRNTEAFF. In nucleotides, the CDR3 is TGTGCCAGCCTCCCCTCGGGACAGAGAAACACTGAAGCTTTCTTT.

This clone has just one count. In DNA, the CDR3 is TGTGCCAGCAGCCACCGGGACAGGGGGGCCGGGGAGCTGTTTTTT. Translation: CASSHRDRGAGELFF. V usage is TRBV7-2 and J usage is TRBJ2-2; 11 nucleotides match TRBD1. The J segment lost 6 bases and the V segment lost 5 bases, leaving 5 bases of the junction unmatched. This CDR3 comprises 15 residues. Germline V gene sequence: CDR1 SGHTA, CDR2 FQGNSA.

The chain is built from TRBV6-2 or TRBV6-3 and TRBJ2-5; D is uncertain. Germline V CDR1 and CDR2: MNHEY, SVGEGT. This CDR3 contains 15 residues. V lost 1 base, J lost 2 bases, and 11 bases lay in between. For the CDR3, the DNA is TGTGCCAGCAGTTACTACAGATCGAGACAAGAGACCCAGTACTTC. Its protein is CASSYYRSRQETQYF.